This T cell receptor (beta chain) was sequenced for a study of blood T cell repertoires in COVID-19. Turning to the study itself: The United States, Italy and Spain were the sources of the acute and convalescent COVID-19 samples. From T cells, B-cell-depleted T cells, or PBMCs came the material, which was cDNA or gDNA.

Original analysis: Counts of nucleated cells, estimated from reference gene primer amplification, were obtained. The data were produced by immunoSEQ multiplex PCR, yet TCRdb's version contains in-frame clones alone and is incomplete. D and trimming were read from the DNA, whereas the V and J calls and clone size are those reported in that table. The table records 150,000 to 160,000 clones, 70% to 90% of them present only once. Trimming took 6 bases from V and 8 from J, leaving 13 bases between them. The CDR3 sequence is 13 residues long. Enrolment of Seattle patients took place during active infection, and they were followed longitudinally.

The sample consisted of peripheral blood. The origin of this receptor is a man in his 60s with COVID-19, enrolled during active disease. The chain carries TRBV12-3 or TRBV12-4 and TRBJ1-4, with no clear D. CDR3 bases: TGTGCCAGCAGCCGGAGGTTAGGGGAAAAACTGTTTTTT. Translation gives CASSRRLGEKLFF.